This TCR beta chain was sequenced during a study of blood T cells in healthy people across ages (dated by TCRdb to about 2015). For the wider study: In model experiments, template switching captured roughly one uniquely barcoded TCR beta cDNA molecule for every two T cells. Using the same blood draw, the study looked at two additional independent replicas of 1 million unique cDNA reads for two donors, one aged 18 to 30 and the other aged 80 or older. To avoid experimental bias, donors of different ages were spread randomly across the sequencing lanes. The donors were split into four age groups: young (average around 15 years), middle-aged (roughly 39), aged (approximately 60) and long-lived (roughly 77). Using deep sequencing normalized with unique cDNA molecular identifiers, the study measured how TCR beta repertoire diversity changes with age.

Paper-wide results and their limitations: There was a strong correlation between observed TCR beta diversity and the percentage of naive T cells measured by flow cytometry. Total diversity estimates from one million sequenced T cells were considered lower bounds and underestimates. As age increased, observed TCR beta diversity per million T cells dropped in a roughly linear way, and a significant reduction was already evident by age around 41. Because profiling used bulk unsorted PBMCs, naive and antigen-experienced compartments could not be compared conclusively. Compared with the aged group, the long-lived group had more naive CD4+ T cells, fewer expanded clones and increased TCR diversity, suggesting age selection. Because donor CMV infection status was unknown, age-related changes in expanded clonotypes were potentially confounded.

The CDR3, from cysteine to phenylalanine, totals 13 residues. Here the CDR3 DNA is all that survives: 39 bases in frame from base 1. The V end loses 2 bases and the J end loses 8 bases, and a stretch of 12 bases separates them. Looking up the germline V gene yields CDR1 MGHDK and CDR2 SYGVNS. As regards this clonotype: Its antigen target is currently unknown. Qualities for individual bases were not recorded, and no much larger clone is one base off.

Library generation was performed with 5' RACE. TCRdb names Illumina HiSeq 2500 as the instrument used. The second PCR ran for about 6 to 12 cycles and used a J-beta primer mix along with a sample-barcoded 5' primer. A unique molecular identifier was introduced onto each TCR beta cDNA molecule by a template-switch 5' adaptor carrying 12 random nucleotides. Each sample yielded at least 2.5 million CDR3-containing paired-end reads. The Mint cDNA synthesis kit, primed by a TRBC-specific oligonucleotide, was used to synthesize first-strand cDNA from all RNA. Following uracil-DNA glycosylase treatment, all cDNA underwent a first 18-cycle PCR with the universal primers M1SS and BC2_uni_R. For the original study's pipeline: For normalization, 1 million high-quality reads, each with a distinct molecular identifier, were randomly selected from each sample. Instead of being binned into consensus sequences, reads that shared molecular identifiers were thrown out. MiTCR, set to a Q25 quality threshold and the strictest error-elimination algorithm, was used for CDR3 identification, clonotype clustering and error correction. A nonparametric unseen species model using Euler transformation provided a lower-bound estimate of total TCR beta diversity. TCRdb redid the processing of the public reads, applying fastp at Q25 and MiXCR, and retained in-frame beta chains. Records with the same CDR3 protein are collapsed into one entry carrying the most frequent genes and DNA. The V and J calls were determined by TCRdb, not by the authors. In this sample the table shows approximately 600,000 distinct CDR3 sequences, approximately 59% of which occur a single time. The top ten constitute 35% to 40% of the sample.

Systemically healthy Caucasian individuals from Russia, around 38 in total and aged roughly 6 to 95 years, were included as donors. Each donor gave around 9.5 milliliters of peripheral blood, collected into EDTA-treated Vacutainer tubes. Ficoll-Paque density-gradient centrifugation was used to isolate PBMCs, with at least 6 million per sample. Trizol reagent was used to extract total RNA from PBMCs, with at least 6 micrograms per sample. The percentages of naive CD45RAhigh/CD27high T cells were determined by flow cytometry on a PBMC aliquot from every donor. This sequence uses TRBV25-1 and TRBJ1-2; 5 matching bases give a weak D call of TRBD1. This clonotype was sampled from a man aged 60 to 69 in good health. The sequencing input was blood. For the CDR3, the sequence is CASSERGVGGYTF. The base sequence is TGTGCCAGCAGTGAACGAGGGGTCGGGGGCTACACCTTC.